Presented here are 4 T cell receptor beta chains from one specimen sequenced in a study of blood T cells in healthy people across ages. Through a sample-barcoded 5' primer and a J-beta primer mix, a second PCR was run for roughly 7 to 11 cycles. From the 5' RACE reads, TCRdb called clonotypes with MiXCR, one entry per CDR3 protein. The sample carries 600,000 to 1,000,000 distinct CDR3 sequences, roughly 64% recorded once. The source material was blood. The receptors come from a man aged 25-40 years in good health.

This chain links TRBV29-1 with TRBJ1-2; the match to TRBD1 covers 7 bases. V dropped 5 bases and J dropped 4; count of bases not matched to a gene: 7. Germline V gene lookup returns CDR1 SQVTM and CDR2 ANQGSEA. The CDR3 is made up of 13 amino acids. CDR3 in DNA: TGCAGCGTTACAGGGGAGGGGAGCTATGGCTACACCTTC. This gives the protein CSVTGEGSYGYTF.

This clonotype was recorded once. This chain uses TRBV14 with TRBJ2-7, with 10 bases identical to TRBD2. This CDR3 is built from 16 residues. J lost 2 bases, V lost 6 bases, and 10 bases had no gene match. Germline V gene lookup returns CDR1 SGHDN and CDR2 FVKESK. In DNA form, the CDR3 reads TGTGCCAGCAGTCGGGGAACTAGCGGGATTCCCTACGAGCAGTACTTC. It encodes CASSRGTSGIPYEQYF.

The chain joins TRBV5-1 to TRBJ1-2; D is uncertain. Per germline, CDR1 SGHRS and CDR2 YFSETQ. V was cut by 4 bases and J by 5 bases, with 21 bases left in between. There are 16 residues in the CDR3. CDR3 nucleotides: TGCGCCAGCAGCCCAGCTTACGACGATAGGCTGTATGGCTACACCTTC. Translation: CASSPAYDDRLYGYTF.

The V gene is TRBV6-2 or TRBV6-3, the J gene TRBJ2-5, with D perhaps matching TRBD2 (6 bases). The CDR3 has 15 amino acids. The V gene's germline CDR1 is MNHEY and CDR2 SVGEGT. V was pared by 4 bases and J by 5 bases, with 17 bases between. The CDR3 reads CASSLREEGGETQYF. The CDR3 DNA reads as TGTGCCAGCAGTTTACGCGAGGAGGGCGGGGAGACCCAGTACTTC.